The entry below describes one T cell receptor (beta chain). Its antigen is still unknown. The CDR3 has 12 amino acids. CDR1 and CDR2 from the germline V gene are LGHNA and YNFKEQ. V was cut by 0 bases and J by 13 bases, with 10 bases left in between. Once extracted for a subset, genomic DNA was divided evenly among several immunoSEQ plates. For unsorted PBMC, 300 ng DNA per replicate equaled some 33,000 T cell genomes. Unsorted PBMC DNA sequencing spanned ten immunoSEQ deep assay plates. Sequencing used immunoSEQ multiplex PCR; TCRdb keeps in-frame clones, though not all of them. The sample records about 460,000 clones, approximately 80% being singletons. The source of the sample is a study of shared clonotypes between healthy human individuals. Broader study findings: Few donors restricted represented genetic and exposure-history diversity.

The sequenced material came from PBMCs. This sequence originates from a woman in her thirties or forties in good health. Some clones in this sample may be carry-over from other donors' samples. This rearrangement joins TRBV4-2 to TRBJ2-1; weak D call: TRBD2 (6 bases). The CDR3, as DNA: TGTGCCAGCAGCCAAGATGGACTATTTCAGTTCTTC. Translating gives CASSQDGLFQFF.